The 32 T cell receptor beta chains given below trace back to one sample, sequenced in a study of identical twins. In TCRdb, the 5' RACE reads were re-called with MiXCR into one record per CDR3 protein. The repertoire holds about 890,000 distinct CDR3 sequences, roughly 12% seen once, with around 1.5% in the top ten. This same sample was also part of a study on yellow fever vaccine responses in identical twins.

The sequenced sample consisted of PBMCs. Receptors originate from a woman between 18 and 29 years old in good health.

The chain is built from TRBV10-2 and TRBJ2-7; TRBD2 might be the D (5 bases). The CDR3 totals 13 residues. V lost 6 bases and J lost 5, with 14 bases in between. CDR1 and CDR2 from the germline V gene are WSHSY and SAAADI. CDR3 residues: CASRLGLLNEQYV. In DNA, the CDR3 is TGCGCCAGCAGGCTCGGACTGTTAAACGAGCAGTACGTC.

This clonotype has more than one count but fewer than ten. This chain links TRBV27 with TRBJ1-2, with TRBD1 identical over 9 bases. V shed 4 bases, J shed 8 bases, and the junction held 11 bases outside the gene matches. The CDR3 runs 15 residues. The germline V gene encodes CDR1 MNHEY and CDR2 SMNVEV (reference sequence). This CDR3 reads CASSSTPGQGKGYTF. CDR3 bases: TGTGCCAGCAGTTCTACTCCGGGACAGGGTAAAGGCTACACCTTC.

This clonotype has only a few counts. CDR3 sequence: CASNPGREAGELFF. The CDR3 DNA follows: TGCGCCAGCAACCCTGGGCGGGAGGCCGGGGAGCTGTTTTTT. The rearrangement links TRBV5-1 to TRBJ2-2; 8 positions agree with TRBD2. Germline V gene sequence: CDR1 SGHRS, CDR2 YFSETQ. The J segment lost 6 bases and the V segment lost 6 bases, leaving 7 bases of the junction unmatched. The length of the CDR3 is 14 residues.

This clonotype was counted between two and nine times. V is TRBV12-3 or TRBV12-4 and J is TRBJ2-3, with 13 bases that match TRBD2. The J segment lost 4 bases and the V segment lost 6 bases, leaving 4 bases of the junction unmatched. The length of the CDR3 is 15 residues. CDR3 protein: CASRRGLAGSDTQYF. The CDR3 nucleotides read TGTGCCAGCAGAAGGGGACTAGCGGGGTCAGATACGCAGTATTTT.

This clonotype was detected only a few times. This chain joins TRBV5-6 and TRBJ2-1, with TRBD2 matching 9 bases. From germline, CDR1 is SGHDT and CDR2 YYEEEE. With 4 bases clipped from V and 7 bases from J, the junction kept 12 bases outside the gene matches. This CDR3 contains 16 residues. The DNA for the CDR3 is TGTGCCAGCAGCCCCCGGGGCGGGAGGGCCGGGAATGAGCAGTTCTTC. Its translation: CASSPRGGRAGNEQFF.

The chain uses TRBV20-1 and TRBJ1-4, with D possibly TRBD1 on 5 matching bases. The CDR3 consists of 13 residues. The germline CDR1 and CDR2 sequences are DFQATT and SNEGSKA (reference sequence). The V gene lost 3 bases and the J gene lost 6 bases, with 11 bases spanning the gap. This chain's CDR3 is CSASKGTDEKLFF. The CDR3 DNA sequence: TGCAGTGCTAGTAAGGGGACTGATGAAAAACTGTTTTTT.

The genes are TRBV5-5 and TRBJ1-1; D perhaps matches TRBD1 (5 bases). V was shortened by 6 bases and J by 3 bases, with 9 bases between the two germline ends. The germline V gene encodes CDR1 SGHKS and CDR2 YYEKEE (reference sequence). The CDR3 spans 12 residues. The CDR3 coding sequence is TGTGCCAGCACCCAGGGCTACACTGAAGCTTTCTTT. Translating gives CASTQGYTEAFF.

In this sample, this clonotype turned up a few times. CDR3 sequence: CASSPRDSSEKLFF. Written as DNA, the CDR3 is TGCGCCAGCAGCCCACGGGACAGCAGTGAAAAACTGTTTTTT. The genes are TRBV5-1 and TRBJ1-4, with 7 bases lining up with TRBD1. V lost 4 bases to trimming and J lost 7 bases; unmatched junction nucleotides: 7. Per the germline V gene, CDR1 is SGHRS and CDR2 is YFSETQ. The CDR3 is made up of 14 amino acids.

The genes are TRBV5-8 and TRBJ2-7; D unresolved. The germline V gene encodes CDR1 SGHTS and CDR2 YDEGEE. The V and J ends lost 2 bases and 5 bases respectively, with 11 bases between them. The CDR3 spans 13 residues. CDR3 sequence reads: CASSFIVWHEQYF. The CDR3 coding sequence is TGTGCCAGCAGCTTCATAGTTTGGCACGAGCAGTACTTC.

The DNA for the CDR3 is TGTGCCAGCATCCAGGGGCGGGGGGGCTCCTACAATGAGCAGTTCTTC. Amino acids: CASIQGRGGSYNEQFF. This chain uses TRBV7-8 with TRBJ2-1; the match to TRBD2 covers 9 bases. The CDR3 extends over 16 amino acids. The V gene's germline CDR1 is SGHVS and CDR2 FQNEAQ. Losses at the gene ends were 7 bases for V and 0 bases for J; bases not matched to a gene: 7.

This clonotype was found a few times. This chain links TRBV12-3 or TRBV12-4 with TRBJ2-1, with TRBD2 identical over 11 bases. The CDR3 sequence is 15 residues long. The junction had 2 bases not matched to a gene; V was cut back by 5 bases and J by 2 bases. CDR3 loop: CASSASGRTYNEQFF. The CDR3 DNA follows: TGTGCCAGCAGTGCTAGCGGGAGGACCTACAATGAGCAGTTCTTC.

The rearrangement links TRBV20-1 to TRBJ1-1, with no clear D. CDR1 and CDR2 from the germline V gene are DFQATT and SNEGSKA (reference sequence). V shed 6 bases and J shed 1 base, with 9 bases lying between them. This CDR3 is 12 amino acids long. CDR3 sequence (DNA): TGCAGTGCGTTCGATTCGAACACTGAAGCTTTCTTT. It is translated as CSAFDSNTEAFF.

The gene calls are TRBV4-1 and TRBJ1-2, with D maybe TRBD1 (5 bases). There are 16 residues in the CDR3. Germline values: CDR1 MGHRA, CDR2 YSYEKL. V was clipped by 0 bases and J by 5 bases, with 16 bases between them. Written as DNA, the CDR3 is TGCGCCAGCAGCCAAGATGGGGCCACGTTGGGGTATGGCTACACCTTC. It specifies CASSQDGATLGYGYTF.

The chain recombines TRBV7-6 with TRBJ2-5; D gene unclear. The germline V gene encodes CDR1 SGHVS and CDR2 FNYEAQ. The CDR3 consists of 15 residues. Trimming shortened V by 6 bases and J by 2 bases, and 16 bases separated the two germline ends. The CDR3 here is CASRRDGSTQETQYF. The CDR3 DNA is TGTGCCAGCAGACGAGATGGCAGTACACAAGAGACCCAGTACTTC.

This clonotype has at least ten counts. The chain joins TRBV20-1 to TRBJ2-7; possibly TRBD1 for D (5 bases). V shed 2 bases and J shed 4 bases, with 6 bases lying between them. The CDR3 contains 11 residues. The germline CDR1 and CDR2 sequences are DFQATT and SNEGSKA (reference sequence). DNA of the CDR3: TGCAGTGCTAGAACAGGTTACGAGCAGTACTTC. The encoded protein is CSARTGYEQYF.

The table lists this clonotype with a few counts. The genes are TRBV5-5 and TRBJ2-4; 10 positions agree with TRBD1. Germline loops: CDR1 SGHKS, CDR2 YYEKEE (reference sequence). V was pared by 0 bases and J by 7 bases, with 4 bases of the junction left unmatched. This CDR3 is 15 amino acids long. The CDR3 is CASSLGMGQGNIQYF. The CDR3 DNA reads TGTGCCAGCAGCTTGGGGATGGGACAGGGGAACATTCAGTACTTC.

CDR3 DNA sequence: TGTGCCAGCAGCCTAAGTGGGGCAGTATACAATGAGCAGTTCTTC. It codes for CASSLSGAVYNEQFF. V gene TRBV11-2 combines with J gene TRBJ2-1, with D maybe TRBD1 (5 bases). CDR3 length: 15 amino acids. V lost 5 bases and J 4 bases, leaving 15 bases between the germline ends. CDR1 SGHAT and CDR2 FQNNGV come from the germline V gene.

This clonotype occurred a few times. The chain joins TRBV2 to TRBJ2-7, with 9 bases identical to TRBD2. V lost 7 bases, J lost 5 bases, and 9 bases stayed unmatched. CDR1 SNHLY and CDR2 FYNNEI come from the germline V gene. CDR3 size: 14 residues. CDR3 DNA sequence: TGTGCCAGCACCCCACCGGGACTAGCCCACGAGCAGTACTTC. Translation: CASTPPGLAHEQYF.

This clonotype was counted at least ten times. The chain links TRBV12-3 or TRBV12-4 to TRBJ2-5, with 9 bases matching TRBD1. V lost 6 bases, J lost 4 bases, and 12 bases stayed unmatched. The CDR3 spans 16 residues. CDR3 loop: CASSQSGQGFGETQYF. In nucleotides, the CDR3 is TGTGCCAGCAGCCAGTCCGGACAGGGGTTTGGAGAGACCCAGTACTTC.

The gene calls are TRBV5-1 and TRBJ2-4; D call uncertain. The germline V and J ends were trimmed by 0 bases and 0 bases, with 10 bases remaining between them. The length of the CDR3 is 16 residues. CDR1 and CDR2 (germline): SGHRS, YFSETQ. CDR3 sequence reads: CASSLGQSLAKNIQYF. The CDR3 DNA reads as TGCGCCAGCAGCTTGGGTCAGTCCCTAGCCAAAAACATTCAGTACTTC.

This clonotype was counted a few times. The chain links TRBV24-1 to TRBJ2-1; TRBD2 is a possible D gene (6 bases). Between the trimmed V and J ends, which lost 0 bases and 5 bases, there was a span of 10 bases. The CDR3 runs to 15 residues. Germline CDR1 is KGHDR and CDR2 is SFDVKD. DNA of the CDR3: TGTGCCACCAGTGATTTGTCCTGGACTAACAATGAGCAGTTCTTC. Protein product: CATSDLSWTNNEQFF.

V usage is TRBV27 and J usage is TRBJ1-6; no clear D. The CDR3 contains 14 residues. Germline assignment: CDR1 MNHEY and CDR2 SMNVEV (reference sequence). V gave up 6 bases and J gave up 2 bases, with 8 bases separating them. The CDR3 nucleotides are TGTGCCAGCAGCCTGTGGACCTATAATTCACCCCTCCACTTT. Amino acid sequence: CASSLWTYNSPLHF.

This clonotype appeared a few times. This rearrangement joins TRBV11-2 to TRBJ2-7; 13 bases fit TRBD2. The CDR3 totals 18 residues. Trimming cost V 3 bases and J 1 base; bases outside gene matches: 9. Germline CDR1 SGHAT, CDR2 FQNNGV. This CDR3 reads CASSFGTSGNLISYEQYF. CDR3 in DNA: TGTGCCAGCAGCTTTGGGACTAGCGGGAACCTCATATCCTACGAGCAGTACTTC.

This clonotype showed up just a few times. The chain uses TRBV10-3 and TRBJ2-7; possible D gene TRBD2, 5 bases. The CDR3 runs to 15 residues. V shed 3 bases and J shed 2 bases, with 14 bases lying between them. The germline gives CDR1 ENHRY, CDR2 SYGVKD. The CDR3 here is CAISDSGLGTYEQYF. CDR3 DNA sequence: TGTGCCATCAGTGATTCTGGACTGGGGACCTACGAGCAGTACTTC.

The gene calls are TRBV27 and TRBJ2-7, with D hard to call. The CDR3 contains 13 residues. Germline CDR1 is MNHEY and CDR2 is SMNVEV (reference sequence). The V end lost 4 bases, the J end lost 2 bases, and 9 bases lay between the germline ends. The CDR3: CASSSATTYEQYF. The CDR3 DNA reads TGTGCCAGCAGTTCGGCCACAACCTACGAGCAGTACTTC.

The rearrangement links TRBV9 to TRBJ2-1; 9 bases are a match to TRBD2. The V segment lost 0 bases and the J segment 0 bases; nucleotides outside the gene matches: 10. The CDR3 contains 19 residues. From germline, CDR1 is SGDLS and CDR2 YYNGEE. The CDR3 loop is CASSVVISGGLSSYNEQFF. The CDR3 bases are TGTGCCAGCAGCGTAGTGATTAGCGGGGGACTAAGCTCCTACAATGAGCAGTTCTTC.

This clonotype was detected only a few times. This chain connects TRBV20-1 to TRBJ2-5; a possible D gene is TRBD2 (6 bases). V lost 5 bases and J 2 bases, leaving 15 bases between the germline ends. The CDR3 totals 14 residues. Germline V gives CDR1 DFQATT, CDR2 SNEGSKA (reference sequence). The CDR3 DNA reads as TGCAGTGCTCCCCCGGGGGTAGGGCAAGAGACCCAGTACTTC. It yields the protein CSAPPGVGQETQYF.

This rearrangement joins TRBV5-6 to TRBJ1-3, with D tentatively TRBD1 (5 bases). Per germline, CDR1 SGHDT and CDR2 YYEEEE. The V end was cut by 4 bases, the J end by 7 bases, with 18 bases between. The CDR3 length is 15 residues. The chain's CDR3 is CASSRAQAVGNTIYF. The CDR3, as DNA: TGTGCCAGCAGCCGCGCACAGGCCGTCGGGAACACCATATATTTT.

This clonotype occurred a few times. The chain has TRBV12-3 or TRBV12-4 and TRBJ2-1, with TRBD1 identical over 7 bases. After removal of 6 bases from V and 0 bases from J, the junction contained 5 bases not matched to a gene. The CDR3 extends over 15 amino acids. CDR3 sequence: CASSNRGRSYNEQFF. In DNA, the CDR3 is TGTGCCAGCAGCAACAGGGGACGCTCCTACAATGAGCAGTTCTTC.

The chain links TRBV11-2 to TRBJ2-3; D may be TRBD1 (6 bases). Looked up from germline, CDR1 is SGHAT and CDR2 is FQNNGV. The CDR3 contains 16 residues. Trimming removed 2 bases at V and 2 bases at J, with 14 bases between. CDR3 DNA sequence: TGTGCCAGCAGCTTAAACGGACAGACTTCCACAGATACGCAGTATTTT. It yields the protein CASSLNGQTSTDTQYF.

The gene calls are TRBV6-1 and TRBJ2-5; perhaps TRBD1 as D (6 bases). Germline V gene data show CDR1 as MNHNS and CDR2 as SASEGT. The CDR3 totals 15 residues. V lost 5 bases, J lost 1 base, and 14 bases lay in between. DNA for the CDR3: TGTGCCAGCAGTACCCCGGACAGAACCCAAGAGACCCAGTACTTC. Translating gives CASSTPDRTQETQYF.

The table lists this clonotype with a few counts. The rearrangement joins TRBV6-4 to TRBJ2-3, with TRBD2 matching over 9 bases. Germline V gives CDR1 MRHNA, CDR2 SNTAGT. V lost 0 bases to trimming and J lost 2 bases; unmatched junction nucleotides: 3. This CDR3 has 16 residues. The CDR3 sequence: CASSDSAGGHTDTQYF. The CDR3 coding sequence is TGTGCCAGCAGTGACTCTGCGGGAGGGCACACAGATACGCAGTATTTT.